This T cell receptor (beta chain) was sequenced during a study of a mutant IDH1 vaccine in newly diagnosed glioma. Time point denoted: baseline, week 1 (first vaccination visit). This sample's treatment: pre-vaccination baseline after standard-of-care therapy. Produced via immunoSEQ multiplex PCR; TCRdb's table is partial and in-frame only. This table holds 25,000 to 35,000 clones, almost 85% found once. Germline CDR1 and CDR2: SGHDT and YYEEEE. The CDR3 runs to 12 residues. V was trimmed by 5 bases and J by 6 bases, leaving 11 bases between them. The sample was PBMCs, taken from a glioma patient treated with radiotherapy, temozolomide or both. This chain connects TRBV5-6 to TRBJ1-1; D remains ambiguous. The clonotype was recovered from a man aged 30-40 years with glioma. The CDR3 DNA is TGTGCCAGCAGATTAGGGTTTTCTGAAGCTTTCTTT. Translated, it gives CASRLGFSEAFF.